Detailed here is one T cell receptor (beta chain). No antigen is known for it. Treatment specified: oral pan-JAK inhibitor, 5-10 mg twice daily. The authors sorted CD4+ and CD8+ T cells from PBMCs. The data belong to a study of CD8+ T cells in alopecia areata. The study, taken as a whole, reports: Administration of tofacitinib significantly diminished scalp clonality and expanded CD8+ clones within the top 100. In scalp and blood during tofacitinib, many expanded lesional clones persisted.

Per the germline V gene, CDR1 is SGHRS and CDR2 is YFSETQ. This CDR3 region has 14 residues. V was clipped by 7 bases and J by 3 bases, with 16 bases between them. Extracted RNA was reverse transcribed, and the resulting cDNA served as sequencing template. Clones were read by immunoSEQ multiplex PCR, and TCRdb kept only the in-frame ones, dropping some. The data hold about 140,000 clones, with roughly 82% observed a single time. This sequence originates from a human donor with alopecia areata. The sequencing used CD8+ T cells sorted from blood, collected at week 4, from a patient treated with tofacitinib. The rearrangement links TRBV5-1 to TRBJ1-2; D remains unclear. The CDR3 sequence is CASSRAGGDYGYTF. DNA for the CDR3: TGCGCCAGCTCGAGGGCAGGAGGAGACTATGGCTACACCTTC.